This T cell receptor beta chain originates from a study of blood T cells in healthy people across ages. Sample-barcoded 5' priming and a J-beta primer mix drove a second PCR of 7 to 11 cycles. Each cDNA molecule, via a template-switch adaptor with 12 random nucleotides, was tagged. TCRdb called the 5' RACE reads again in MiXCR, with one record for every CDR3 protein. The sample shows 790,000 or so distinct CDR3 sequences, around three fifths of them seen only once. Sequencing was performed on blood. This TCR came from a man aged 35 to 55 in good health.

The CDR3 region is CSARDQRGGLYNEQFF. CDR3 sequence (DNA): TGCAGTGCTAGAGATCAACGCGGGGGACTCTACAATGAGCAGTTCTTC. The genes are TRBV20-1 and TRBJ2-1; 7 bases are shared with TRBD2. Germline V gene lookup returns CDR1 DFQATT and CDR2 SNEGSKA (reference sequence). The CDR3 is 16 amino acids. After removal of 0 bases from V and 3 bases from J, the junction contained 8 bases not matched to a gene.